The 32 T cell receptor beta chains given below trace back to one sample, sequenced in a study of blood T cell repertoires in COVID-19. Libraries were prepared by immunoSEQ multiplex PCR; TCRdb keeps only in-frame clonotypes and omits some of them. Of 130,000 to 150,000 clones in the sample, roughly 80% were seen once. Material: peripheral blood. The receptors here all came from a man aged 50 or older with active or convalescent COVID-19.

The chain employs TRBV5-4 and TRBJ2-5, with 9 bases matching TRBD2. CDR3 length equals 16 residues. Unmatched junction bases numbered 8, after V lost 0 bases and J lost 5 bases. Germline V gene sequence: CDR1 SGHNT, CDR2 YYREEE (reference sequence). The CDR3 DNA follows: TGTGCCAGCAGCTTGGACGGCGGGAGGGCCTCCGAGACCCAGTACTTC. It is translated as CASSLDGGRASETQYF.

This clone was found once. V gene TRBV19 combines with J gene TRBJ2-1; maybe TRBD2 (6 bases). The germline V and J ends were trimmed by 9 bases and 7 bases, with 22 bases remaining between them. Germline V gene sequence: CDR1 LNHDA, CDR2 SQIVND (reference sequence). This CDR3 is 15 amino acids long. The CDR3 DNA follows: TGTGCCAGCAGAGTATGGAGCGGAGGAGGGAATGAGCAGTTCTTC. Its protein product is CASRVWSGGGNEQFF.

The J gene is TRBJ2-1, the V gene TRBV10-3; 14 bases align to TRBD2. This CDR3 is built from 13 residues. From germline, CDR1 is ENHRY and CDR2 SYGVKD. After removal of 10 bases from V and 7 bases from J, the junction contained 3 bases not matched to a gene. The CDR3 nucleotides are TGTGCCACCGGGACTAGCGGGAGAAATGAGCAGTTCTTC. Protein: CATGTSGRNEQFF.

The chain joins TRBV28 to TRBJ1-1; D perhaps matches TRBD1 (5 bases). V shed 2 bases and J shed 0 bases, with 10 bases lying between them. The CDR3 runs to 15 residues. Germline V gene data show CDR1 as MDHEN and CDR2 as SYDVKM. CDR3 sequence: CASSLRAGMNTEAFF. The CDR3 DNA is TGTGCCAGCAGTTTACGGGCAGGGATGAACACTGAAGCTTTCTTT. The full variable domain, in which reference TRBV28 and TRBJ1-1 provide the parts outside the CDR3, is DVKVTQSSRYLVKRTGEKVFLECVQDMDHENMFWYRQDPGLGLRLIYFSYDVKMKEKGDIPEGYSVSREKKERFSLILESASTNQTSMYLCASSLRAGMNTEAFFGQGTRLTVV.

The V call is TRBV7-8, the J call TRBJ1-4; no firm D call. V was cut by 2 bases and J by 3 bases, with 4 bases left in between. The CDR3 length is 13 residues. Germline-derived CDR1 and CDR2 are SGHVS and FQNEAQ. The CDR3 DNA sequence: TGTGCCAGCAGCTTATCGGCTAATGAAAAACTGTTTTTT. Translating it yields CASSLSANEKLFF. The complete variable domain, with remaining parts taken from reference TRBV7-8 and TRBJ1-4, reads GAGVSQSPRYKVAKRGQDVALRCDPISGHVSLFWYQQALGQGPEFLTYFQNEAQLDKSGLPSDRFFAERPEGSVSTLKIQRTQQEDSAVYLCASSLSANEKLFFGSGTQLSVL.

J is TRBJ2-7 and V is TRBV13, with 12 bases lining up with TRBD2. This CDR3 contains 17 residues. The germline gives CDR1 PRHDT, CDR2 FYEKMQ (reference sequence). The V gene end was trimmed by 0 bases and the J gene end by 2 bases; junction bases not matched to a gene: 5. In DNA form, the CDR3 reads TGTGCCAGCAGCTTAGGACTAGCGGGAGGAGATCCCTACGAGCAGTACTTC. Protein: CASSLGLAGGDPYEQYF.

This chain connects TRBV6-5 to TRBJ2-7; 8 positions match TRBD2. The CDR3 is 14 residues long. Trimming took 6 bases from V and 3 from J; bases not matched to a gene: 7. Germline CDR1 reads MNHEY; CDR2 reads SVGAGI. The DNA for the CDR3 is TGTGCCAGCAGCCCACTAGCGGAGTACTACGAGCAGTACTTC. Protein: CASSPLAEYYEQYF.

This clone was seen more than once but under ten times. The rearrangement links TRBV29-1 to TRBJ2-1, with 8 nucleotides matching TRBD2. Germline loops: CDR1 SQVTM, CDR2 ANQGSEA. V lost 4 bases to trimming and J lost 10 bases; unmatched junction nucleotides: 9. CDR3 length: 13 amino acids. CDR3 loop: CSVGASGSGEQFF. DNA of the CDR3: TGCAGCGTTGGGGCTAGCGGGTCCGGAGAGCAGTTCTTC.

The CDR3 is CASSRGQPQHF. CDR3 nucleotide sequence: TGTGCCAGCAGTAGGGGGCAGCCCCAGCATTTT. This rearrangement joins TRBV12-3 or TRBV12-4 to TRBJ1-5, with D perhaps TRBD1 (6 bases). The length of the CDR3 is 11 residues. Between the trimmed V and J ends, which lost 5 bases and 7 bases, there was a span of 6 bases.

The chain has TRBV24-1 and TRBJ1-1; D possibly corresponds to TRBD1 (5 bases). Germline values: CDR1 KGHDR, CDR2 SFDVKD. The CDR3 runs to 16 residues. V shed 4 bases and J shed 1 base, with 15 bases lying between them. The CDR3 sequence: CATSETAYHGNTEAFF. For the CDR3, the DNA is TGTGCCACCAGTGAGACAGCATACCATGGGAACACTGAAGCTTTCTTT.

The chain combines TRBV29-1 with TRBJ1-2; 9 nucleotides align to TRBD1. This CDR3 region has 14 residues. Per the germline V gene, CDR1 is SQVTM and CDR2 is ANQGSEA. The ends lost 3 bases at V and 8 bases at J; junction bases unmatched: 10. In DNA form, the CDR3 reads TGCAGCGTTGAGAGGGACAGGGTTTCGAGCGGCTACACCTTC. Translated, it gives CSVERDRVSSGYTF.

The chain has TRBV9 and TRBJ2-3, with D maybe TRBD1 (6 bases). There are 14 residues in the CDR3. Germline CDR1 and CDR2: SGDLS and YYNGEE. V was pared by 2 bases and J by 0 bases, with 7 bases between. The CDR3 nucleotides are TGTGCCAGCAGCGTGAGGGGGAGCACAGATACGCAGTATTTT. The encoded protein is CASSVRGSTDTQYF.

This clone has only one observation. The chain combines TRBV9 with TRBJ2-1; TRBD2 matches at 14 bases. The CDR3 is 15 amino acids. The germline CDR1 and CDR2 sequences are SGDLS and YYNGEE. Trimming cost V 1 base and J 9 bases; bases outside gene matches: 3. The CDR3 region is CASSVPTSGRVEQFF. The CDR3, as DNA: TGTGCCAGCAGCGTACCGACTAGCGGGAGGGTTGAGCAGTTCTTC.

This rearrangement joins TRBV23-1 to TRBJ1-6; 12 nucleotides match TRBD1. TRBV23-1 is an open reading frame, and its role is uncertain. The CDR3 loop spans 18 amino acids. The V gene end was trimmed by 4 bases and the J gene end by 2 bases; junction bases not matched to a gene: 6. CDR3 DNA sequence: TGCGCCAGCAGTCCCGGGACAGGGGGCAGAGCCTATAATTCACCCCTCCACTTT. Amino acids: CASSPGTGGRAYNSPLHF.

This chain links TRBV20-1 with TRBJ2-7, with TRBD2 identical over 10 bases. Per germline, CDR1 DFQATT and CDR2 SNEGSKA (reference sequence). V was clipped by 3 bases and J by 3 bases; unmatched bases: 5. The CDR3 length is 14 residues. CDR3 coding DNA: TGCAGTGCTAGTGGGGCTAGCGGGAGCTACGAGCAGTACTTC. Protein product: CSASGASGSYEQYF.

The chain couples TRBV5-1 to TRBJ2-1, with 7 bases that match TRBD2. This CDR3 spans 14 amino acids. Germline CDR1 SGHRS, CDR2 YFSETQ. J gave up 5 bases and V 4 bases, and 6 bases lay outside the gene matches. The CDR3 reads CASSGERGNNEQFF. DNA for the CDR3: TGCGCCAGCAGCGGAGAGCGGGGTAACAATGAGCAGTTCTTC.

This clone was seen a few times. J is TRBJ1-5 and V is TRBV5-1, with a tentative D call TRBD1 (5 bases). The CDR3 extends over 16 amino acids. Between the trimmed V and J ends, which lost 4 bases and 2 bases, there was a span of 16 bases. Germline V lookup: CDR1 SGHRS, CDR2 YFSETQ. CDR3 region: CASSPSGGGGNQPQHF. DNA for the CDR3: TGCGCCAGCAGCCCCTCGGGGGGAGGGGGCAATCAGCCCCAGCATTTT.

V usage is TRBV6-5 and J usage is TRBJ1-6; 8 positions match TRBD1. Per the germline V gene, CDR1 is MNHEY and CDR2 is SVGAGI. The junction had 7 bases not matched to a gene; V was cut back by 7 bases and J by 5 bases. The CDR3 runs 15 residues. This CDR3 reads CASTMGQAHNSPLHF. In DNA form, the CDR3 reads TGTGCCAGCACTATGGGACAGGCACATAATTCACCCCTCCACTTT.

The chain recombines TRBV2 with TRBJ2-1; TRBD1 is a possible D gene (6 bases). Germline-derived CDR1 and CDR2 are SNHLY and FYNNEI. V gave up 7 bases and J gave up 5 bases, with 21 bases separating them. CDR3 size: 16 residues. CDR3 sequence (DNA): TGTGCCAGCACTCTCTTCGGGACAACGGGTCACAATGAGCAGTTCTTC. This encodes CASTLFGTTGHNEQFF.

The chain combines TRBV4-2 with TRBJ1-6; D possibly corresponds to TRBD1 (5 bases). V was shortened by 0 bases and J by 9 bases, with 15 bases between the two germline ends. CDR1 is LGHNA and CDR2 is YNFKEQ in the germline V gene. The CDR3 covers 16 residues. In DNA form, the CDR3 reads TGTGCCAGCAGCCAAGATCAGGGCTCGATAAGTTCACCCCTCCACTTT. This gives the protein CASSQDQGSISSPLHF.

The V and J genes are TRBV19 and TRBJ2-7, with a possible D match to TRBD2 (6 bases). Trimming removed 3 bases from V and 4 bases from J, with 16 bases in between. This CDR3 is 15 amino acids long. Germline CDR1 reads LNHDA; CDR2 reads SQIVND (reference sequence). DNA of the CDR3: TGTGCCAGTAGTATTCGTTGGGAGACTAGGTACGAGCAGTACTTC. It specifies CASSIRWETRYEQYF.

The chain employs TRBV5-1 and TRBJ1-2, with D hard to call. This CDR3 has 14 residues. The V gene's germline CDR1 is SGHRS and CDR2 YFSETQ. Trimming removed 0 bases from V and 6 bases from J, with 12 bases in between. The CDR3 region has the DNA TGCGCCAGCAGCTTGGACAACCGACGGGATGGCTACACCTTC. It yields the protein CASSLDNRRDGYTF.

The rearrangement links TRBV4-2 to TRBJ1-5; D might be TRBD1 (5 bases). Germline V gene sequence: CDR1 LGHNA, CDR2 YNFKEQ. The CDR3 consists of 17 residues. V lost 0 bases and J 1 base, leaving 13 bases between the germline ends. The CDR3 DNA sequence: TGTGCCAGCAGCCAAGACCCCAGGGAGGGAAGCAATCAGCCCCAGCATTTT. Translated: CASSQDPREGSNQPQHF.

This clone was seen ten or more times. In nucleotides, the CDR3 is TGTGCCAGCCGGGGACAGGGTGGATACGAGCAGTACTTC. Residues: CASRGQGGYEQYF. The chain carries TRBV27 and TRBJ2-7; 9 positions agree with TRBD1. Germline V lookup: CDR1 MNHEY, CDR2 SMNVEV (reference sequence). CDR3 length: 13 residues. Germline trimming cut 8 bases from V and 4 bases from J; bases unmatched to any gene: 6.

This clone was recorded only once. V gene TRBV9 combines with J gene TRBJ2-7, with TRBD2 matching 7 bases. The CDR3 extends over 14 amino acids. The V gene's germline CDR1 is SGDLS and CDR2 YYNGEE. V was clipped by 4 bases and J by 6 bases; unmatched bases: 10. The CDR3 sequence: CASSPTSTGVEQYF. The DNA for the CDR3 is TGTGCCAGCAGCCCGACTAGCACGGGGGTCGAGCAGTACTTC.

The V gene is TRBV9, the J gene TRBJ1-1, with D tentatively TRBD1 (6 bases). This CDR3 spans 14 amino acids. The germline V gene encodes CDR1 SGDLS and CDR2 YYNGEE. Trimming pared 4 bases from V and 5 bases from J, leaving 15 bases between. The CDR3 protein is CASSPTGGHTEAFF. In nucleotides, the CDR3 is TGTGCCAGCAGCCCGACGGGGGGGCATACTGAAGCTTTCTTT.

The V call is TRBV6-2 or TRBV6-3, the J call TRBJ2-7; D gene ambiguous. The CDR3 is made up of 14 amino acids. V lost 6 bases, J lost 2 bases, and 14 bases lay in between. Germline loops: CDR1 MNHEY, CDR2 SVGEGT. The CDR3 nucleotides read TGTGCCAGCAGCATAGGCGGCAGAACCTACGAGCAGTACTTC. Encoded protein: CASSIGGRTYEQYF.

The V call is TRBV19, the J call TRBJ2-7, with D perhaps matching TRBD2 (5 bases). The germline V gene encodes CDR1 LNHDA and CDR2 SQIVND (reference sequence). The CDR3 has 13 amino acids. Trimming took 5 bases from V and 3 from J, leaving 11 bases between them. The CDR3 here is CASSLGLFYEQYF. CDR3 DNA sequence: TGTGCCAGTAGTCTCGGACTCTTCTACGAGCAGTACTTC.

This clone was recorded only once. The chain recombines TRBV5-8 with TRBJ2-3, with a possible D match to TRBD2 (6 bases). Trimming took 0 bases from V and 4 from J, leaving 9 bases between them. The germline V gene has CDR1 SGHTS and CDR2 YDEGEE. This CDR3 spans 14 amino acids. For the CDR3, the DNA is TGTGCCAGCAGCTTGGGCTCTAGCGCAGATACGCAGTATTTT. Residues: CASSLGSSADTQYF. Full variable domain (missing parts from reference TRBV5-8 and TRBJ2-3): EAGVTQSPTHLIKTRGQQATLRCSPISGHTSVYWYQQALGLGLQFLLWYDEGEERNRGNFPPRFSGRQFPNYSSELNVNALELEDSALYLCASSLGSSADTQYFGPGTRLTVL.

This rearrangement joins TRBV12-3 or TRBV12-4 to TRBJ2-7, with TRBD2 identical over 8 bases. V lost 9 bases and J lost 2; bases outside the gene matches: 3. The CDR3 contains 12 residues. The CDR3 loop is CASSGGPYEQYF. CDR3 coding DNA: TGTGCCAGTTCGGGAGGGCCCTACGAGCAGTACTTC.

This chain connects TRBV15 to TRBJ1-1; D remains ambiguous. The ends were cut back, 0 bases at V and 1 base at J, with 18 bases in the middle. The V gene's germline CDR1 is LNHNV and CDR2 YYDKDF (reference sequence). This CDR3 contains 18 residues. The CDR3 DNA follows: TGTGCCACCAGCAGAGATCGGGTTCGCACCGCACCGAACACTGAAGCTTTCTTT. Protein: CATSRDRVRTAPNTEAFF. The full variable domain, its missing parts supplied by reference TRBV15 and TRBJ1-1, is DAMVIQNPRYQVTQFGKPVTLSCSQTLNHNVMYWYQQKSSQAPKLLFHYYDKDFNNEADTPDNFQSRRPNTSFCFLDIRSPGLGDTAMYLCATSRDRVRTAPNTEAFFGQGTRLTVV.

V and J are TRBV7-3 and TRBJ2-1; D is possibly TRBD2 (6 bases). The CDR3 consists of 15 residues. Germline CDR1 SGHTA, CDR2 FQGTGA. V was shortened by 2 bases and J by 0 bases, with 8 bases between the two germline ends. CDR3 sequence: CASSLRGSSYNEQFF. The CDR3 DNA sequence: TGTGCCAGCAGCTTACGGGGGAGCTCCTACAATGAGCAGTTCTTC. Full variable domain (missing parts from reference TRBV7-3 and TRBJ2-1): GAGVSQTPSNKVTEKGKYVELRCDPISGHTALYWYRQSLGQGPEFLIYFQGTGAADDSGLPNDRFFAVRPEGSVSTLKIQRTERGDSAVYLCASSLRGSSYNEQFFGPGTRLTVL.